This T cell receptor beta chain was retrieved from a study of human T cells and chemical hapten exposure. Study conclusions and caveats: With regard to DPC sensitization, TCRs above 1 in 1000 frequency did not change.

TCRdb re-called the RACE reads through MiXCR, storing one row per CDR3 protein. The sample gives 85,000 to 100,000 distinct CDR3 sequences, 27% of which show up once; under 13% is in the top ten. This sample's time point: patch test 3, about 24 weeks after DPC sensitization. Documented treatment: therapeutic diphenylcyclopropenone sensitization with weekly scalp DPC. About this clonotype itself: Its antigen is as yet unknown.

The CDR3 is made up of 15 amino acids. V lost 5 bases to trimming and J lost 3 bases; unmatched junction nucleotides: 10. Germline V gives CDR1 MGHDK, CDR2 SYGVNS. The rearrangement links TRBV25-1 to TRBJ2-7; 7 bases are shared with TRBD2. This receptor was taken from a middle-aged man with alopecia areata. Some clones in this sample may be carry-over from other donors' samples. The input for sequencing was whole blood, taken in connection with sensitization to the hapten diphenylcyclopropenone (DPC). CDR3 region: CASSRSLAGVYEQYF. The CDR3 DNA follows: TGTGCCAGCAGTAGATCCTTAGCGGGCGTCTACGAGCAGTACTTC.